What follows are 13 T cell receptor beta chains derived from one specimen sequenced in a study of type 1 and type 2 diabetes patients (dated by TCRdb to the mid-2010s). The sample was run on an Illumina MiSeq. For TCRbeta CDR3 amplification, the template was genomic DNA taken from the sorted T cell subsets. The TCRbeta CDR3 region was amplified by multiplex PCR using 30 forward and 13 reverse primers. TCRdb cleaned the public reads at Q25 with fastp, built clones with MiXCR and kept in-frame beta chains. Every CDR3 protein is listed once, alongside the most common genes and DNA of its rows. This sample comprises a few hundred thousand distinct CDR3 sequences, around 47% of them detected only once. The ten largest make up approximately 14% of the sample. Input material: peripheral blood mononuclear cells (PBMCs). The source of these receptors is a man aged 18 to 30 with type 2 diabetes.

In this sample, this clonotype turned up once. The rearrangement links TRBV20-1 to TRBJ2-7; 9 bases are shared with TRBD1. Germline-derived CDR1 and CDR2 are DFQATT and SNEGSKA (reference sequence). The V gene end was trimmed by 6 bases and the J gene end by 6 bases; junction bases not matched to a gene: 9. This CDR3 has 13 amino acids. DNA of the CDR3: TGCAGTGCCCGTAACAGGGGGCTGGTCGAGCAGTACTTC. It yields the protein CSARNRGLVEQYF.

The rearrangement joins TRBV6-6 to TRBJ2-5, with a possible D match to TRBD1 (6 bases). Germline CDR1 is MNHNY and CDR2 is SVGAGI (reference sequence). The CDR3 loop spans 15 amino acids. V lost 5 bases to trimming and J lost 5 bases, with 18 bases between them. The CDR3 bases are TGTGCCAGCAGTGAAGGAGAGGGGGAGCCGGAGACCCAGTACTTC. Amino acid sequence: CASSEGEGEPETQYF.

CDR3 sequence: CSASGEGEKLFF. CDR3 sequence (DNA): TGCAGTGCTAGCGGGGAAGGCGAAAAACTGTTTTTT. This chain links TRBV20-1 with TRBJ1-4; D is uncertain. Per the germline V gene, CDR1 is DFQATT and CDR2 is SNEGSKA (reference sequence). The CDR3 is made up of 12 amino acids. Deletions cut 3 bases from V and 8 bases from J, with 10 bases between.

The table lists this clonotype with a few counts. The chain has TRBV7-3 and TRBJ2-2; 10 bases match TRBD2. Trimming took 6 bases from V and 4 from J; bases not matched to a gene: 5. From germline, CDR1 is SGHTA and CDR2 FQGTGA. The CDR3 runs to 15 residues. CDR3 coding DNA: TGTGCCAGCAGAGCTAGCGGGAGAGGCACCGGGGAGCTGTTTTTT. Its translation is CASRASGRGTGELFF.

This chain connects TRBV5-1 to TRBJ1-1; a possible D gene is TRBD1 (6 bases). The V gene's germline CDR1 is SGHRS and CDR2 YFSETQ. The V end lost 4 bases, the J end lost 4 bases, and 11 bases lay between the germline ends. CDR3 length: 13 amino acids. CDR3 amino acids: CASSPQGSTEAFF. The DNA for the CDR3 is TGCGCCAGCAGCCCACAGGGTAGCACTGAAGCTTTCTTT.

The CDR3 is CASSLQGANYGYTF. The CDR3 coding sequence is TGTGCCAGTAGCCTACAGGGGGCAAACTATGGCTACACCTTC. The genes are TRBV19 and TRBJ1-2; 9 bases fit TRBD1. Germline V gene sequence: CDR1 LNHDA, CDR2 SQIVND (reference sequence). The CDR3 sequence is 14 residues long. The V gene end was trimmed by 6 bases and the J gene end by 2 bases; junction bases not matched to a gene: 4.

The V gene is TRBV5-1, the J gene TRBJ1-6; D gene unclear. CDR3 size: 16 residues. Per germline, CDR1 SGHRS and CDR2 YFSETQ. V was trimmed by 0 bases and J by 9 bases, leaving 16 bases between them. The DNA for the CDR3 is TGCGCCAGCAGCTTGGAAGGGCCTGCTTTGGGTTCACCCCTCCACTTT. This codes for CASSLEGPALGSPLHF.

The V and J genes are TRBV6-5 and TRBJ2-5; 9 positions match TRBD1. From germline, CDR1 is MNHEY and CDR2 SVGAGI. V was pared by 6 bases and J by 5 bases, with 4 bases of the junction left unmatched. The CDR3 runs 13 residues. CDR3 sequence (DNA): TGTGCCAGCAGAGAGACAGGGGGGGAGACCCAGTACTTC. Amino acid sequence: CASRETGGETQYF.

This chain links TRBV12-5 with TRBJ2-2; D is unclear. V was pared by 4 bases and J by 6 bases, with 9 bases between. Germline V CDR1 and CDR2: LGHNT, FRNRAP. The CDR3 is 13 residues long. CDR3 DNA sequence: TGTGCTAGTGGTTCGCAGTGGTCCGGGGAGCTGTTTTTT. Its translation is CASGSQWSGELFF.

About this clonotype: A read error may produce the germline difference seen at one junction end. V is TRBV10-1 and J is TRBJ2-2, with no clear D. Germline V gene sequence: CDR1 WNHNN, CDR2 SYGVQD (reference sequence). The CDR3 totals 13 residues. This chain's CDR3 is CASKPGNTGELFF. CDR3 DNA sequence: TGTGCCAGCAAACCAGGGAACACCGGGGAGCTGTTTTTT.

The chain links TRBV12-5 to TRBJ2-7; TRBD2 matches 12 bases. V trimming: 6 bases; J trimming: 3 bases; junction bases outside the gene matches: 12. Germline assignment: CDR1 LGHNT and CDR2 FRNRAP. This CDR3 is 17 amino acids long. DNA of the CDR3: TGTGCTAGTGGGGAGCTAGCGGGGGGGCCTGGCGGCTACGAGCAGTACTTC. Translating gives CASGELAGGPGGYEQYF.

This chain joins TRBV19 and TRBJ2-2; D is uncertain. Trimming removed 6 bases at V and 6 bases at J, with 14 bases between. There are 14 residues in the CDR3. CDR1 is LNHDA and CDR2 is SQIVND in the germline V gene (reference sequence). CDR3 sequence reads: CASSRWVASGELFF. The CDR3 region has the DNA TGTGCCAGTAGCCGCTGGGTGGCGTCCGGGGAGCTGTTTTTT.

This chain connects TRBV19 to TRBJ1-5; D unresolved. V was shortened by 7 bases and J by 3 bases, with 19 bases between the two germline ends. This CDR3 is built from 16 residues. In germline, CDR1 is LNHDA, CDR2 SQIVND (reference sequence). The CDR3 DNA sequence: TGTGCCAGTACCGGGGTTGAGGCGGACGACAATCAGCCCCAGCATTTT. Its translation: CASTGVEADDNQPQHF.